Presented here are 23 T cell receptor beta chains from one specimen sequenced in a study of human T cells and chemical hapten exposure. Specified time point: patch test 2, 6 weeks after DPC sensitization. Sample treatment: therapeutic diphenylcyclopropenone sensitization with weekly scalp DPC. One entry per CDR3 protein results from TCRdb running MiXCR on the RACE reads. The sample contains roughly 94,000 distinct CDR3 sequences, approximately 8.6% of which appear only once. The specimen was whole blood, collected in connection with sensitization to the hapten diphenylcyclopropenone (DPC). The source of these receptors is a woman between 40 and 50 years old with alopecia areata. Some clones in this sample may be carry-over from other donors' samples.

This clonotype was found many times. CDR3 coding DNA: TGTGCCAGCAGCAGCACAACATCCGGGGAGCTGTTTTTT. Amino acids: CASSSTTSGELFF. V is TRBV7-9 and J is TRBJ2-2; D ambiguous. V dropped 5 bases and J dropped 6 bases, with 10 bases sitting between them. Looked up from germline, CDR1 is SEHNR and CDR2 is FQNEAQ (reference sequence). The CDR3 totals 13 residues.

This clonotype showed up just a few times. CDR3 in DNA: TGTGCCAGCAGCGCCGACAGGGGCCATGGTCGGCAGCCCCAGCATTTT. It is translated as CASSADRGHGRQPQHF. The chain is built from TRBV12-3 or TRBV12-4 and TRBJ1-5, with TRBD1 matching over 8 bases. The CDR3 is made up of 16 amino acids. Trimming cost V 6 bases and J 7 bases; bases outside gene matches: 14.

This chain links TRBV4-1 with TRBJ2-3; 9 bases agree with TRBD2. V lost 1 base to trimming and J lost 3 bases; unmatched junction nucleotides: 8. Germline values: CDR1 MGHRA, CDR2 YSYEKL. This CDR3 is built from 17 residues. CDR3 sequence reads: CASSQGSSGSSTDTQYF. CDR3 bases: TGCGCCAGCAGCCAAGGAAGTAGCGGGAGTTCAACAGATACGCAGTATTTT.

This clonotype was seen repeatedly, ten times or more. This chain uses TRBV7-6 with TRBJ2-5; TRBD1 matches 7 bases. CDR1 is SGHVS and CDR2 is FNYEAQ in the germline V gene. The CDR3 runs 16 residues. V was pared by 5 bases and J by 2 bases, with 11 bases of the junction left unmatched. The CDR3 DNA is TGTGCCAGCAGCCCCGGGGCTGGGACAGTACAAGAGACCCAGTACTTC. Residues: CASSPGAGTVQETQYF.

This clonotype was seen ten or more times. The chain recombines TRBV29-1 with TRBJ2-5; 10 bases map to TRBD2. Germline V gene sequence: CDR1 SQVTM, CDR2 ANQGSEA. There are 16 residues in the CDR3. Unmatched junction bases numbered 18, after V lost 7 bases and J lost 7 bases. CDR3 loop: CSAAATGTSASSTQYF. As DNA, the CDR3 is TGCAGCGCCGCCGCAACCGGGACTAGCGCGTCGTCGACCCAGTACTTC.

The chain links TRBV20-1 to TRBJ2-3; 7 bases fit TRBD1. The V gene end was trimmed by 5 bases and the J gene end by 4 bases; junction bases not matched to a gene: 3. Per the germline V gene, CDR1 is DFQATT and CDR2 is SNEGSKA (reference sequence). The CDR3 runs 12 residues. In nucleotides, the CDR3 is TGCAGTGCTTCGACAGGGTCAGATACGCAGTATTTT. It specifies CSASTGSDTQYF.

In this sample, this clonotype turned up many times. This rearrangement joins TRBV5-1 to TRBJ2-3; D is undetermined. Trimming removed 4 bases at V and 0 bases at J, with 15 bases between. The germline gives CDR1 SGHRS, CDR2 YFSETQ. CDR3 size: 16 residues. Here the CDR3 reads CASSLTPDFSTDTQYF. As DNA, the CDR3 is TGCGCCAGCAGCCTCACCCCTGACTTTAGCACAGATACGCAGTATTTT.

This clonotype was seen at least ten times. The chain couples TRBV21-1 to TRBJ2-1; the D call TRBD2 from the table was never checked on the DNA. TRBV21-1 is a pseudogene segment. The CDR3 totals 16 residues. Written as DNA, the CDR3 is TGTGCCAGCAGCAAAGGGGCAGCGGGAGGGGAATATGAGCAGTTCTTC. Its protein is CASSKGAAGGEYEQFF.

This clonotype appeared many times. The chain employs TRBV6-5 and TRBJ1-1, with TRBD1 identical over 9 bases. This CDR3 has 14 amino acids. Per germline, CDR1 MNHEY and CDR2 SVGAGI. J gave up 1 base and V 8 bases, and 5 bases lay outside the gene matches. CDR3 sequence reads: CASLPGQGNTEAFF. CDR3 DNA: TGTGCCAGCCTTCCGGGACAGGGGAACACTGAAGCTTTCTTT.

The rearrangement uses TRBV20-1 and TRBJ2-1; 10 bases line up with TRBD2. This CDR3 has 16 amino acids. Looked up from germline, CDR1 is DFQATT and CDR2 is SNEGSKA (reference sequence). Trimming cost V 5 bases and J 2 bases; bases outside gene matches: 9. As DNA, the CDR3 is TGCAGTGCTTCTTCTTCTAGCGGGAGAACCTACAATGAGCAGTTCTTC. It specifies CSASSSSGRTYNEQFF.

This clonotype was counted only a few times. This sequence joins TRBV5-1 and TRBJ2-6; D remains ambiguous. CDR3 length: 17 amino acids. Between the trimmed V and J ends, which lost 1 base and 0 bases, there was a span of 11 bases. Per germline, CDR1 SGHRS and CDR2 YFSETQ. CDR3 sequence: CASSLTGEFSGANVLTF. CDR3 coding DNA: TGCGCCAGCAGCTTGACGGGCGAATTCTCTGGGGCCAACGTCCTGACTTTC. The variable domain in full, with the rest retrieved from reference TRBV5-1 and TRBJ2-6, is KAGVTQTPRYLIKTRGQQVTLSCSPISGHRSVSWYQQTPGQGLQFLFEYFSETQRNKGNFPGRFSGRQFSNSRSEMNVSTLELGDSALYLCASSLTGEFSGANVLTFGAGSRLTVL.

This rearrangement joins TRBV20-1 to TRBJ2-1; the D call may be TRBD1 or TRBD2 (6 bases each). Germline CDR1 and CDR2: DFQATT and SNEGSKA (reference sequence). The V and J ends lost 0 bases and 12 bases respectively, with 18 bases between them. This CDR3 spans 14 amino acids. The DNA of the CDR3 is TGCAGTGCTAGAGATCAACAGGGATTGGGAGGGCAGTTCTTC. As protein: CSARDQQGLGGQFF.

This chain links TRBV20-1 with TRBJ1-6; no clear D. V was clipped by 2 bases and J by 0 bases, with 8 bases between them. Germline V gene data show CDR1 as DFQATT and CDR2 as SNEGSKA (reference sequence). There are 15 residues in the CDR3. The CDR3 region is CSARIGSSYNSPLHF. The DNA for the CDR3 is TGCAGTGCTAGAATCGGTAGCTCCTATAATTCACCCCTCCACTTT.

The genes are TRBV12-3 or TRBV12-4 and TRBJ1-4; no definite D call. The V end was cut by 4 bases, the J end by 5 bases, with 5 bases between. This CDR3 comprises 12 residues. The DNA of the CDR3 is TGTGCCAGCAGTTATGCAAATGAAAAACTGTTTTTT. This encodes CASSYANEKLFF.

This clonotype was counted at least ten times. The chain combines TRBV20-1 with TRBJ2-3; TRBD2 agrees at 7 bases. J lost 4 bases, V lost 3 bases, and 10 bases had no gene match. The germline CDR1 and CDR2 sequences are DFQATT and SNEGSKA (reference sequence). This CDR3 is built from 15 residues. CDR3 residues: CSARGTAGDPDTQYF. The CDR3, as DNA: TGCAGTGCTAGGGGGACGGCGGGGGACCCAGATACGCAGTATTTT.

The sample holds a few counts of this clonotype. The chain uses TRBV7-2 and TRBJ2-1, with D possibly TRBD2 on 7 matching bases. The CDR3 sequence is 17 residues long. Germline CDR1 and CDR2: SGHTA and FQGNSA. With 6 bases removed from V and 0 bases from J, the gap between germline ends came to 18 bases. The chain's CDR3 is CASSRSSRGGSYNEQFF. DNA for the CDR3: TGTGCCAGCAGTCGATCCTCAAGGGGGGGCTCCTACAATGAGCAGTTCTTC.

This clonotype was counted ten times or more. The chain couples TRBV24-1 to TRBJ2-2, with no clear D. Germline CDR1 KGHDR, CDR2 SFDVKD. This CDR3 is 16 amino acids long. V lost 4 bases and J lost 2, with 13 bases in between. CDR3 DNA sequence: TGTGCCACCAGTGACAACTCCGCCGCAAACACCGGGGAGCTGTTTTTT. Amino acids: CATSDNSAANTGELFF.

This clonotype was picked up many times. The chain is built from TRBV28 and TRBJ2-2; 7 bases match TRBD1. The CDR3 length is 15 residues. The trim removed 4 bases at V and 1 base at J, leaving 3 bases unmatched. In germline, CDR1 is MDHEN, CDR2 SYDVKM. The CDR3 protein is CASSSSGGNTGELFF. The CDR3 nucleotides read TGTGCCAGCAGTTCTTCAGGGGGGAACACCGGGGAGCTGTTTTTT.

The rearrangement links TRBV20-1 to TRBJ2-1; 11 bases fit TRBD2. The junction had 7 bases not matched to a gene; V was cut back by 6 bases and J by 6 bases. Germline V gene sequence: CDR1 DFQATT, CDR2 SNEGSKA (reference sequence). This CDR3 comprises 14 residues. For the CDR3, the DNA is TGCAGTGCCGAGACTAGCGGGAAAGGCAATGAGCAGTTCTTC. As protein: CSAETSGKGNEQFF.

This clonotype was seen ten or more times. The V call is TRBV28, the J call TRBJ1-4; no clear D gene. The CDR3 is 16 amino acids. V lost 3 bases and J lost 1, with 12 bases in between. In germline, CDR1 is MDHEN, CDR2 SYDVKM. This CDR3 reads CASSFLGAGTNEKLFF. The DNA for the CDR3 is TGTGCCAGCAGTTTTTTGGGCGCCGGAACTAATGAAAAACTGTTTTTT.

This clonotype was detected many times. V gene TRBV5-5 combines with J gene TRBJ2-7; D is possibly TRBD1 (7 bases). The CDR3 extends over 14 amino acids. With 3 bases removed from V and 7 bases from J, the gap between germline ends came to 17 bases. The germline gives CDR1 SGHKS, CDR2 YYEKEE (reference sequence). In DNA, the CDR3 is TGTGCCAGCAGCTCTCGCGGAGGGGGCGGAGAGCAGTACTTC. Translation: CASSSRGGGGEQYF.

The chain employs TRBV18 and TRBJ2-1; tentative D call: TRBD2 (5 bases). V was clipped by 3 bases and J by 6 bases, with 18 bases between them. The V gene's germline CDR1 is KGHSH and CDR2 LQKENI. The CDR3 extends over 16 amino acids. The CDR3: CASSPLRVAAPNEQFF. CDR3 coding DNA: TGTGCCAGCTCACCTTTGCGGGTGGCCGCCCCCAATGAGCAGTTCTTC. The entire variable domain, with the rest obtained from reference TRBV18 and TRBJ2-1, is as follows: NAGVMQNPRHLVRRRGQEARLRCSPMKGHSHVYWYRQLPEEGLKFMVYLQKENIIDESGMPKERFSAEFPKEGPSILRIQQVVRGDSAAYFCASSPLRVAAPNEQFFGPGTRLTVL.

This clonotype was picked up many times. V is TRBV7-2 and J is TRBJ2-3; D is unclear. The CDR3 covers 14 residues. V dropped 1 base and J dropped 2 bases, with 7 bases sitting between them. Germline V gene sequence: CDR1 SGHTA, CDR2 FQGNSA. The CDR3 nucleotides read TGTGCCAGCAGCTTAGACAGAAACACAGATACGCAGTATTTT. Protein: CASSLDRNTDTQYF.